This TCR beta chain was retrieved from a study of patients and donors after allogeneic stem cell transplantation (dated by TCRdb to about 2020). This clonotype has only a few counts. This clone's antigen is unknown. The sample holds no much larger clone one base away, and base qualities are not on file. Library construction relied on RT-PCR. The sample was run on a NextSeq 550. TCRdb ran its own pipeline on the public reads, namely fastp trimming at Q25 and MiXCR clone calling, and kept in-frame beta chains. All rows with the same CDR3 protein become a single entry with the most common DNA and genes. Recorded for this sample are under 2,500 distinct CDR3 sequences; more than 30% of them occurred a single time. Approximately 15% of the sample comes from the top ten. Germline trimming: 5 bases from V, 0 bases from J; junction bases outside gene matches: 10. CDR1 and CDR2 (GTSNPN, SVGIG) derive from the germline V gene (reference sequence). Including cysteine and phenylalanine, the CDR3 has 16 amino acids. Solely the CDR3 DNA is kept, with 48 bases framed from the first base.

The sequence derives from a human donor who was either an allogeneic HSCT recipient or a stem cell or donor lymphocyte infusion donor (not recorded which). It is not recorded whose cells these are; they may come from a transplant donor. The sequence links TRBV30 to TRBJ1-2; 9 bases in the middle match TRBD1. Sequencing was done on a sample of blood, either unsorted or a sorted T cell fraction (not recorded which). The nucleotides read TGTGCCTGGGGCCGGGACAGGGCCTTAGCTAACTATGGCTACACCTTC. It is translated as CAWGRDRALANYGYTF.